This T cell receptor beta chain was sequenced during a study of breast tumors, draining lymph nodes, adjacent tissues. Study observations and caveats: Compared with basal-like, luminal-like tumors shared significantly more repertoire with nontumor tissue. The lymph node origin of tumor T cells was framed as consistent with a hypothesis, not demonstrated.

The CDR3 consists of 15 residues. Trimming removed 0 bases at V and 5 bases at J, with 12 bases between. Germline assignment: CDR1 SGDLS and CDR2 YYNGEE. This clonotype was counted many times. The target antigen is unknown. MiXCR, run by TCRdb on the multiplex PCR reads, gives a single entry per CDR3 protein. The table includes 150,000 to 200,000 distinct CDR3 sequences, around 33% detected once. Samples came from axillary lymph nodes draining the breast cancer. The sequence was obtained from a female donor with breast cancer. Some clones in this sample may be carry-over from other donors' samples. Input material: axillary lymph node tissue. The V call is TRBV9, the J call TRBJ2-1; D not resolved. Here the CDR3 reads CASSVAAVPNNEQFF. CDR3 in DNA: TGTGCCAGCAGCGTAGCGGCGGTGCCAAACAATGAGCAGTTCTTC.